What follows are 19 T cell receptor beta chains derived from one specimen sequenced in a study of CD8 T cells in ankylosing spondylitis. TCRdb redid the calling of the 5' RACE reads with MiXCR, one entry per CDR3 protein. The table shows more than 150,000 distinct CDR3 sequences, with 18% occurring only once. The sample consisted of blood, either unsorted or a sorted T cell fraction (not recorded which). These receptors all come from a male donor between 10 and 30 years old with ankylosing spondylitis or in good health (not recorded which).

This clonotype was observed many times. The genes are TRBV7-8 and TRBJ1-2; D ambiguous. Trimming shortened V by 5 bases and J by 4 bases, and 11 bases separated the two germline ends. The CDR3 has 13 amino acids. Per the germline V gene, CDR1 is SGHVS and CDR2 is FQNEAQ. The CDR3 bases are TGTGCCAGCAGCCCTCGGGGTAGCTATGGCTACACCTTC. It yields the protein CASSPRGSYGYTF.

This clonotype was recorded many times. V and J are TRBV7-9 and TRBJ2-1; D unresolved. V shed 7 bases and J shed 5 bases, with 15 bases lying between them. From germline, CDR1 is SEHNR and CDR2 FQNEAQ (reference sequence). The CDR3 has 14 residues. The CDR3: CASTEEGNNNEQFF. The CDR3 DNA reads as TGTGCCAGCACCGAGGAAGGAAATAACAATGAGCAGTTCTTC.

The chain has TRBV27 and TRBJ2-3; TRBD1 aligns across 7 bases. This CDR3 is built from 13 residues. In germline, CDR1 is MNHEY, CDR2 SMNVEV (reference sequence). The trim removed 10 bases at V and 7 bases at J, leaving 11 bases unmatched. The CDR3 region is CATRDSYRNTQYF. CDR3 DNA sequence: TGTGCCACCCGGGACAGCTACCGAAATACGCAGTATTTT.

This clonotype was counted many times. The chain links TRBV5-1 to TRBJ2-2; either TRBD1 or TRBD2 may supply D (6 bases each). This CDR3 comprises 16 residues. With 0 bases removed from V and 3 bases from J, the gap between germline ends came to 12 bases. Germline V gene lookup returns CDR1 SGHRS and CDR2 YFSETQ. The DNA of the CDR3 is TGCGCCAGCAGCTTGGGATCCGGGGGCTACACCGGGGAGCTGTTTTTT. Residues: CASSLGSGGYTGELFF.

There are many counts of this clonotype. The chain is built from TRBV12-3 or TRBV12-4 and TRBJ1-2, with D unresolved. The CDR3 contains 12 residues. V was clipped by 6 bases and J by 8 bases, with 13 bases between them. This CDR3 reads CASSTGSIGYTF. CDR3 nucleotides: TGTGCCAGCAGCACCGGGTCTATAGGCTACACCTTC.

The chain carries TRBV12-5 and TRBJ2-1, with a possible D match to TRBD2 (5 bases). Per germline, CDR1 LGHNT and CDR2 FRNRAP. The CDR3 loop spans 15 amino acids. V lost 6 bases, J lost 7 bases, and 19 bases lay in between. CDR3 sequence reads: CASGFLAPKGNEQFF. The CDR3 DNA is TGTGCTAGTGGATTTCTAGCACCCAAAGGAAATGAGCAGTTCTTC.

V gene TRBV5-1 combines with J gene TRBJ2-2, with TRBD1 matching 7 bases. Germline assignment: CDR1 SGHRS and CDR2 YFSETQ. V shed 1 base, J shed 7 bases, and the junction held 4 bases outside the gene matches. The CDR3 runs 14 residues. In DNA, the CDR3 is TGCGCCAGCAGCTTGAGACAGGGTGTCGGGGAGCTGTTTTTT. This codes for CASSLRQGVGELFF.

The gene calls are TRBV29-1 and TRBJ2-7, with D perhaps given as TRBD1 or TRBD2 (5 bases each). Trimming removed 6 bases at V and 5 bases at J, with 14 bases between. Germline CDR1 reads SQVTM; CDR2 reads ANQGSEA. This CDR3 contains 12 residues. The CDR3 DNA reads as TGCAGCGTGAAGGACGGGACCCACGAGCAGTACTTC. Protein product: CSVKDGTHEQYF.

Many counts were recorded for this clonotype. The rearrangement links TRBV7-8 to TRBJ2-3; D uncertain. Trimming took off 4 bases at V and 4 bases at J, with 9 bases between the two ends. The CDR3 length is 13 residues. Germline loops: CDR1 SGHVS, CDR2 FQNEAQ. The CDR3 protein is CASSSRPPDTQYF. The CDR3 bases are TGTGCCAGCAGCTCGCGCCCCCCAGATACGCAGTATTTT.

This clonotype has just a few counts. V gene TRBV7-9 combines with J gene TRBJ2-7; 7 bases are a match to TRBD2. Trimming removed 4 bases from V and 2 bases from J; junction bases left unmatched: 5. The CDR3 spans 14 residues. The germline V gene encodes CDR1 SEHNR and CDR2 FQNEAQ (reference sequence). The CDR3 DNA is TGTGCCAGCAGCTCCAAAGCGGGACCCTACGAGCAGTACTTC. Translated: CASSSKAGPYEQYF.

This clonotype was counted many times. For the CDR3, the DNA is TGTGCCAGCAGCCCCGGGGACAGAGGCTACGAGCAGTACTTC. Translating gives CASSPGDRGYEQYF. The J gene is TRBJ2-7, the V gene TRBV7-2, with TRBD1 identical over 7 bases. Losses at the gene ends were 5 bases for V and 3 bases for J; bases not matched to a gene: 7. The CDR3 has 14 residues. Per germline, CDR1 SGHTA and CDR2 FQGNSA.

This clonotype was recorded at least ten times. The chain recombines TRBV6-5 with TRBJ1-1; D is perhaps TRBD1 (6 bases). V was clipped by 5 bases and J by 0 bases, with 10 bases between them. The CDR3 covers 14 residues. Germline V gene sequence: CDR1 MNHEY, CDR2 SVGAGI. The CDR3 DNA follows: TGTGCCAGCAGTACAGGGCCCATGAACACTGAAGCTTTCTTT. This codes for CASSTGPMNTEAFF.

V and J are TRBV9 and TRBJ2-1, with TRBD2 matching over 11 bases. The CDR3 has 15 residues. Germline V gene data show CDR1 as SGDLS and CDR2 as YYNGEE. Trimming cost V 0 bases and J 6 bases; bases outside gene matches: 2. In nucleotides, the CDR3 is TGTGCCAGCAGCGTAGATAGCGGGAGGGCCAATGAGCAGTTCTTC. This codes for CASSVDSGRANEQFF.

The CDR3 bases are TGTGCCAGCAGACCCCAGACAGGGGTGGGCATTTCACCCCTCCACTTT. Protein sequence: CASRPQTGVGISPLHF. The chain links TRBV6-5 to TRBJ1-6; 8 bases align to TRBD1. The junction had 13 bases not matched to a gene; V was cut back by 6 bases and J by 9 bases. Germline CDR1 is MNHEY and CDR2 is SVGAGI. The CDR3 covers 16 residues.

This clonotype appeared many times. The V call is TRBV10-3, the J call TRBJ2-7; TRBD2 matches 11 bases. The germline gives CDR1 ENHRY, CDR2 SYGVKD. Germline trimming cut 5 bases from V and 4 bases from J; bases unmatched to any gene: 4. This CDR3 has 14 amino acids. For the CDR3, the DNA is TGTGCCATCAGTTCCGGGACTAGCGGATACGAGCAGTACTTC. Amino acids: CAISSGTSGYEQYF.

This chain connects TRBV20-1 to TRBJ2-4; a weak D match, TRBD1 (5 bases). Trimming left V 3 bases short and J 5 bases short, with 5 bases between. CDR1 DFQATT and CDR2 SNEGSKA come from the germline V gene (reference sequence). The CDR3 spans 11 residues. In nucleotides, the CDR3 is TGCAGTGCTAGCAGGGAAAACATTCAGTACTTC. This codes for CSASRENIQYF.

This clonotype occurred many times. The J gene is TRBJ2-3, the V gene TRBV20-1, with TRBD2 matching over 11 bases. Germline V gives CDR1 DFQATT, CDR2 SNEGSKA (reference sequence). This CDR3 has 13 amino acids. CDR3 in amino acids: CTVLAGVVDTQYF. CDR3 nucleotide sequence: TGCACTGTACTAGCGGGAGTAGTAGATACGCAGTATTTT.

At least ten counts were recorded for this clonotype. This chain joins TRBV4-2 and TRBJ2-7, with TRBD2 matching 11 bases. Losses at the gene ends were 0 bases for V and 3 bases for J; bases not matched to a gene: 4. CDR3 length: 16 amino acids. Per germline, CDR1 LGHNA and CDR2 YNFKEQ. The CDR3 loop reads CASSQEATSGDYEQYF. The CDR3 DNA follows: TGTGCCAGCAGCCAAGAGGCGACTAGCGGGGACTACGAGCAGTACTTC.

This clonotype was picked up many times. The chain couples TRBV4-3 to TRBJ2-5; 13 nucleotides align to TRBD2. CDR1 and CDR2 (germline): LGHNA, YSLEER. The V segment lost 4 bases and the J segment 2 bases; nucleotides outside the gene matches: 7. The CDR3 extends over 17 amino acids. The CDR3 spells CASSLGLAGDRQETQYF. The CDR3, as DNA: TGCGCCAGCAGCCTCGGACTAGCGGGAGATCGGCAAGAGACCCAGTACTTC.